This T cell receptor beta chain was recovered during a study of cytomegalovirus exposure and HLA in healthy donors. Regarding the study as a whole: It was reported that the classifier diagnosed cytomegalovirus status with high specificity and sensitivity in both the original and validation cohorts. V- and J-gene trimming in TCR beta was tied to a missense DCLRE1C variant by an analysis performed later.

As regards this clone: The antigen remains undetermined.

In the PCR, 60 Vbeta and 13 Jbeta primers were used. Sequenced by immunoSEQ multiplex PCR; TCRdb stores in-frame clones only, minus some. This sample has 150,000 to 200,000 clones, with approximately 70% found just once. The trim removed 6 bases at V and 7 bases at J, leaving 11 bases unmatched. This CDR3 spans 15 amino acids. In germline, CDR1 is GTSNPN, CDR2 SVGIG (reference sequence). Sequencing used PBMCs. This TCR derives from a man aged 18-30 years in good health and CMV-seropositive. This chain connects TRBV30 to TRBJ2-2; 10 nucleotides line up with TRBD1. Written as DNA, the CDR3 is TGTGCCTGCGACCCCGGGACAGGGGATGTCGGGGAGCTGTTTTTT. Its protein is CACDPGTGDVGELFF.